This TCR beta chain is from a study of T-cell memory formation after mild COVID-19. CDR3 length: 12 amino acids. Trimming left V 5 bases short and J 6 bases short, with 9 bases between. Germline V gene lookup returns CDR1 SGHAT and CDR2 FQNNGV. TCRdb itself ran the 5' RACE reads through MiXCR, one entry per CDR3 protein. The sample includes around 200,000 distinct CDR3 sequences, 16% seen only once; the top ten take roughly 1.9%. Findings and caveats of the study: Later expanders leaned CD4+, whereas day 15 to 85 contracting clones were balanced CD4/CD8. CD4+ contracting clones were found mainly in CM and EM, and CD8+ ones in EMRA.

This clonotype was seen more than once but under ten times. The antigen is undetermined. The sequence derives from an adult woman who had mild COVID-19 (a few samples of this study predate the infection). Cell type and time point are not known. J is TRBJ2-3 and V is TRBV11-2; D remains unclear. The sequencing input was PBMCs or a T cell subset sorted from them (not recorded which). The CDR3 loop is CASSLNLDTQYF. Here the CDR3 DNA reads TGTGCCAGCAGCCTAAACCTGGATACGCAGTATTTT.